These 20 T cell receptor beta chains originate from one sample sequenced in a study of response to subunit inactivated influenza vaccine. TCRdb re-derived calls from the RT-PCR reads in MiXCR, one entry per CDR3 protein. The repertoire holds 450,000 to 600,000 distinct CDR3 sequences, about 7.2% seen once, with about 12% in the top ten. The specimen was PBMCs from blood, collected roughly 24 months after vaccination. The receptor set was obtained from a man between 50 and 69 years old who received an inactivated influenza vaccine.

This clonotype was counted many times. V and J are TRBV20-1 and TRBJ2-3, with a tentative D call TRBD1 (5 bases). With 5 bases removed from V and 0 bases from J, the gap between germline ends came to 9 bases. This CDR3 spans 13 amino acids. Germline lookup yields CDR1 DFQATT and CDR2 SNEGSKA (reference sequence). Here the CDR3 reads CSALQDSTDTQYF. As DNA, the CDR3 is TGCAGTGCTCTACAGGACAGCACAGATACGCAGTATTTT.

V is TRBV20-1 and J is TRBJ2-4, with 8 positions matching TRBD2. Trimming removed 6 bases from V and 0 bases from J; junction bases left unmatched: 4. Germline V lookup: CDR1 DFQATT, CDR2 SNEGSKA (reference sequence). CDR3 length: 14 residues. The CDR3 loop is CSAYSGIAKNIQYF. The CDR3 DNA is TGCAGTGCCTATAGCGGGATAGCCAAAAACATTCAGTACTTC.

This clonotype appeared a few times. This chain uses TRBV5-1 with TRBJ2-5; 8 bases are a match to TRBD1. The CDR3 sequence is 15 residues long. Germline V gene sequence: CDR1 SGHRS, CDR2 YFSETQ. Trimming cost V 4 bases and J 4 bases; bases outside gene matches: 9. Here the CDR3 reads CASSPFAGGPETQYF. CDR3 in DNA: TGCGCCAGCAGCCCCTTCGCAGGGGGCCCAGAGACCCAGTACTTC. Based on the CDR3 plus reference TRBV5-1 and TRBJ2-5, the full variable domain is KAGVTQTPRYLIKTRGQQVTLSCSPISGHRSVSWYQQTPGQGLQFLFEYFSETQRNKGNFPGRFSGRQFSNSRSEMNVSTLELGDSALYLCASSPFAGGPETQYFGPGTRLLVL.

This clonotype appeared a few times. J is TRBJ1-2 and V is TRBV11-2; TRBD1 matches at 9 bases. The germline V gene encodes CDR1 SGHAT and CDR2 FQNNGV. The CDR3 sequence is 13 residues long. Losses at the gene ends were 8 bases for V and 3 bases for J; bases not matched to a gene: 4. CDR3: CASGRDRDYGYTF. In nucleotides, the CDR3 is TGTGCCAGCGGCCGGGACAGGGACTATGGCTACACCTTC.

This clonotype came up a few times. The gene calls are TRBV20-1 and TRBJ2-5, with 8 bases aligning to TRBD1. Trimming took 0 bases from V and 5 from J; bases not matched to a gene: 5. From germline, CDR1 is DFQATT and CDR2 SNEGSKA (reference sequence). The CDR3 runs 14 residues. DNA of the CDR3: TGCAGTGCTAGAGATGGACAGGGTTTGGAGACCCAGTACTTC. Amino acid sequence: CSARDGQGLETQYF.

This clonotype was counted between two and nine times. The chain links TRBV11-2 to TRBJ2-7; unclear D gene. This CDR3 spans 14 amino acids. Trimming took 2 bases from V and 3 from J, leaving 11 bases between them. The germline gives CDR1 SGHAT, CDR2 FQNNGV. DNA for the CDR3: TGTGCCAGCAGCTTAAATGACGGAAACTACGAGCAGTACTTC. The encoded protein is CASSLNDGNYEQYF.

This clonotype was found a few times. The CDR3 region is CSAPRLSGHGYTF. CDR3 nucleotide sequence: TGCAGTGCTCCCCGACTGTCGGGGCATGGCTACACCTTC. J is TRBJ1-2 and V is TRBV20-1, with D possibly being TRBD1 (5 bases). The CDR3 contains 13 residues. Trimming pared 5 bases from V and 6 bases from J, leaving 16 bases between. CDR1 is DFQATT and CDR2 is SNEGSKA in the germline V gene (reference sequence).

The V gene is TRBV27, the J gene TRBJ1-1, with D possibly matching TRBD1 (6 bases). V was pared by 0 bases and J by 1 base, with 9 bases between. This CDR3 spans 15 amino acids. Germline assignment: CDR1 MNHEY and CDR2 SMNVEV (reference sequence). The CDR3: CASSLSVGGNTEAFF. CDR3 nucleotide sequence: TGTGCCAGCAGTTTATCCGTAGGGGGGAACACTGAAGCTTTCTTT.

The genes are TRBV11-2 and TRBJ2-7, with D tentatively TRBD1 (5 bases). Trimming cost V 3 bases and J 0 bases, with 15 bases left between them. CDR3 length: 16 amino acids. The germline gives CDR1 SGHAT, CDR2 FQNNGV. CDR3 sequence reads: CASSLVLGPSSYEQYF. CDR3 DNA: TGTGCCAGCAGCTTGGTACTGGGGCCGAGCTCCTACGAGCAGTACTTC.

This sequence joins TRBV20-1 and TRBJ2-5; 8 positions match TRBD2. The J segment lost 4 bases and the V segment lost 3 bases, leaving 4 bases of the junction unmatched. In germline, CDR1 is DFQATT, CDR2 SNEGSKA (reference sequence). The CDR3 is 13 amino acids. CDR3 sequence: CSASGLAGETQYF. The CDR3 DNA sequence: TGCAGTGCTAGTGGTCTAGCGGGAGAGACCCAGTACTTC.

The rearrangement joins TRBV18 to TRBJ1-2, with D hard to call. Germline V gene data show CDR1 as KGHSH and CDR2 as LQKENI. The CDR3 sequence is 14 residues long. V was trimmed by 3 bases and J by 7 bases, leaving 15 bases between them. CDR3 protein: CASSPLAGSSGYTF. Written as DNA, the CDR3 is TGTGCCAGCTCACCTTTGGCAGGCTCCTCTGGCTACACCTTC.

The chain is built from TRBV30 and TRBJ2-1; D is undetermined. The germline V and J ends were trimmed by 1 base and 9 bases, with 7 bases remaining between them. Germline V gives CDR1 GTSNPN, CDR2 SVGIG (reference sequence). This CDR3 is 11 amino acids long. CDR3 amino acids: CAWSESFEQFF. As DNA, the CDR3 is TGTGCCTGGAGTGAAAGCTTTGAGCAGTTCTTC.

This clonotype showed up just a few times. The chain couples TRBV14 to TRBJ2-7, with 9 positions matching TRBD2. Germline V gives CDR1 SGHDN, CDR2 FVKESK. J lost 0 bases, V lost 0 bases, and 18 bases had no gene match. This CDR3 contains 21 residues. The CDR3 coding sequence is TGTGCCAGCAGCCAAGATTGGGAAAGCGGGAGGTTCCTAATAAACTCCTACGAGCAGTACTTC. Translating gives CASSQDWESGRFLINSYEQYF.

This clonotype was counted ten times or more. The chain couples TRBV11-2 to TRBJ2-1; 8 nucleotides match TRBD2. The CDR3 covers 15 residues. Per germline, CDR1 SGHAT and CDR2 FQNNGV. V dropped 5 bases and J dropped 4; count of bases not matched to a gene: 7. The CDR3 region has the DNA TGTGCCAGCAGCCCGCAGCGGGGGCTTTACAATGAGCAGTTCTTC. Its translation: CASSPQRGLYNEQFF.

The CDR3 DNA sequence: TGCGCCAGCAGCTTAACCAGTTGGGGCAATGAGCAGTTCTTC. Protein: CASSLTSWGNEQFF. This chain links TRBV5-1 with TRBJ2-1; D ambiguous. This CDR3 is 14 amino acids long. Per germline, CDR1 SGHRS and CDR2 YFSETQ. V was pared by 2 bases and J by 6 bases, with 12 bases between.

The CDR3 region is CASSLGFWTQNQPQHF. The CDR3 DNA follows: TGTGCCAGCAGCTTAGGGTTTTGGACTCAGAATCAGCCCCAGCATTTT. The chain has TRBV7-2 and TRBJ1-5; D remains unclear. The V and J ends lost 1 base and 4 bases respectively, with 14 bases between them. The germline V gene encodes CDR1 SGHTA and CDR2 FQGNSA. This CDR3 comprises 16 residues.

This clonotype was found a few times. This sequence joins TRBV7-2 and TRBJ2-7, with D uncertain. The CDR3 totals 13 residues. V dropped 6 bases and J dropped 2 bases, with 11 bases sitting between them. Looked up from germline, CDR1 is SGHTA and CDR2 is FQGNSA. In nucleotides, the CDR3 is TGTGCCAGCAGAGCAGACGGGCCCTACGAGCAGTACTTC. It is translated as CASRADGPYEQYF. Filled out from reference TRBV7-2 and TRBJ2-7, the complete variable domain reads GAGVSQSPSNKVTEKGKDVELRCDPISGHTALYWYRQSLGQGLEFLIYFQGNSAPDKSGLPSDRFSAERTGGSVSTLTIQRTQQEDSAVYLCASRADGPYEQYFGPGTRLTVT.

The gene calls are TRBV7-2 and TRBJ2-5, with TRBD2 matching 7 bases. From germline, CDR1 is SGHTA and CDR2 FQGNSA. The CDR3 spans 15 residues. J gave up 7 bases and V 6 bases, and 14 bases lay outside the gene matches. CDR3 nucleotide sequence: TGTGCCAGCAGTCCCCAAGGGACCCCGGGAGGGACCCAGTACTTC. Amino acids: CASSPQGTPGGTQYF.

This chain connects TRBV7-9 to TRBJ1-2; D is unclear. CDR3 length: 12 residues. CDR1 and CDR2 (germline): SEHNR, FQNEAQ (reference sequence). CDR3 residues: CALPGPTRGYTF. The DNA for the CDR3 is TGTGCGCTCCCTGGGCCGACGCGGGGCTACACCTTC.

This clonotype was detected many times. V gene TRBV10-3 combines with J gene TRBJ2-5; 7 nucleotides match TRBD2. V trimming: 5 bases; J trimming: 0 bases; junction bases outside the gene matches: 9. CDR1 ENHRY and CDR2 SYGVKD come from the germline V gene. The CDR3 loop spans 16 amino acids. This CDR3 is CAISPNPSGYQETQYF. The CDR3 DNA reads TGTGCCATCAGTCCAAACCCTAGCGGTTACCAAGAGACCCAGTACTTC.